This T cell receptor (beta chain) was documented in a study of shared clonotypes between healthy human individuals. Study in general: In total, the donors were two women and a few men aged 18 to 49. Three plates were used per donor for CD4 naive, three for CD4 memory, two for CD8 naive and one for CD8 memory.

CDR1 is SGDLS and CDR2 is YYNGEE in the germline V gene. The length of the CDR3 is 13 residues. V was clipped by 3 bases and J by 1 base, with 5 bases between them. The study, taken as a whole, reports: Shared clonotypes: roughly 4.5% naive CD4, roughly 3.5% naive CD8, 2.3% memory CD4, about 0.41% memory CD8. A generally larger estimated richness was seen in naive subsets than in memory subsets.

A remark on this clone: The antigen remains unidentified. Different DNA sequences within this sample yield the same CDR3.

The assay was immunoSEQ multiplex PCR, and TCRdb's table has in-frame clones only and misses some. The table has over a million clones, 95% to 97% seen once. J is TRBJ1-5 and V is TRBV9; D may be TRBD1 (5 bases). Sample: naive CD4+ T cells sorted from blood. Documented subset: CD45RA+ positively selected. The origin of this receptor is a man aged 30-40 years in good health. The CDR3 DNA reads as TGTGCCAGCAGCGGGGACAGCAATCAGCCCCAGCATTTT. Residues: CASSGDSNQPQHF.